The 25 T cell receptor beta chains below all came from one sample that was sequenced in a study of response to subunit inactivated influenza vaccine. A single record per CDR3 protein comes from TCRdb applying MiXCR to the RT-PCR reads. The table lists 150,000 to 200,000 distinct CDR3 sequences, approximately 12% of them singletons. The same specimen was also included in a second study, on T cells expressing NK-cell markers. Turning to that study: As the method of synthesis, 5'RACE template switching with UMIs yielded TCR beta cDNA.

Sequencing used CD8+ T cells sorted from PBMCs, obtained 11 to 12 days after vaccination. The source is a man aged 50 to 59 who received an inactivated influenza vaccine.

The V call is TRBV7-9, the J call TRBJ1-1; possible D gene TRBD1, 5 bases. The CDR3 is 11 amino acids. The germline V gene encodes CDR1 SEHNR and CDR2 FQNEAQ (reference sequence). The germline V and J ends were trimmed by 6 bases and 10 bases, with 12 bases remaining between them. For the CDR3, the DNA is TGTGCCAGCAGAGGGGCGCTAGCAGCTTTCTTT. Translation gives CASRGALAAFF.

The chain has TRBV5-5 and TRBJ2-3; TRBD2 matches 11 bases. V was pared by 0 bases and J by 0 bases, with 6 bases of the junction left unmatched. The CDR3 spans 18 residues. Germline CDR1 and CDR2: SGHKS and YYEKEE (reference sequence). The CDR3 DNA is TGTGCCAGCAGCTTGGCCGGGACTAGCGGTCCTAGCACAGATACGCAGTATTTT. The encoded protein is CASSLAGTSGPSTDTQYF.

The V call is TRBV4-3, the J call TRBJ2-1, with 13 bases identical to TRBD2. The CDR3 loop spans 15 amino acids. Germline lookup yields CDR1 LGHNA and CDR2 YSLEER. Unmatched junction bases numbered 2, after V lost 3 bases and J lost 6 bases. CDR3 coding DNA: TGCGCCAGCAGCCATGGACTAGCGGGGGCCAATGAGCAGTTCTTC. Its protein is CASSHGLAGANEQFF.

The chain links TRBV20-1 to TRBJ1-1; 10 bases are shared with TRBD1. V lost 6 bases, J lost 0 bases, and 7 bases stayed unmatched. The CDR3 totals 15 residues. The germline CDR1 and CDR2 sequences are DFQATT and SNEGSKA (reference sequence). CDR3 DNA: TGCAGTGCCGGGACAGGGGTCTCGATGAACACTGAAGCTTTCTTT. It is translated as CSAGTGVSMNTEAFF.

The genes are TRBV11-2 and TRBJ2-5, with 8 bases lining up with TRBD1. V lost 4 bases to trimming and J lost 4 bases; unmatched junction nucleotides: 8. The germline gives CDR1 SGHAT, CDR2 FQNNGV. The CDR3 sequence is 15 residues long. CDR3 in amino acids: CASSSSGGIGETQYF. CDR3 DNA: TGTGCCAGCAGCTCGTCAGGGGGCATAGGAGAGACCCAGTACTTC.

This clonotype was seen more than once but under ten times. The gene calls are TRBV7-6 and TRBJ2-7; D might be TRBD1 (5 bases). Germline assignment: CDR1 SGHVS and CDR2 FNYEAQ. Trimming removed 4 bases from V and 3 bases from J, with 10 bases in between. The CDR3 consists of 13 residues. CDR3 in amino acids: CASSSQGLYEQYF. CDR3 nucleotide sequence: TGTGCCAGCAGCTCGCAGGGTCTCTACGAGCAGTACTTC. Full variable domain (remainder filled in from reference TRBV7-6 and TRBJ2-7): GAGVSQSPRYKVTKRGQDVALRCDPISGHVSLYWYRQALGQGPEFLTYFNYEAQQDKSGLPNDRFSAERPEGSISTLTIQRTEQRDSAMYRCASSSQGLYEQYFGPGTRLTVT.

As concerns this clonotype: Compared with germline, one end of the junction differs, possibly owing to a read error. CDR3 protein: CASSLTGTSGSGNEKFF. In nucleotides, the CDR3 is TGTGCCAGCAGCCTCACGGGGACTAGCGGGAGTGGGAATGAGAAGTTCTTC. This rearrangement joins TRBV7-3 to TRBJ2-1, with 14 bases fitting TRBD2. Germline CDR1 SGHTA, CDR2 FQGTGA. CDR3 size: 17 residues.

This clonotype showed up many times. The CDR3 region has the DNA TGTGCCAGCAGCGACAGGGCCTCCTACGAGCAGTACTTC. This encodes CASSDRASYEQYF. The chain links TRBV2 to TRBJ2-7; 7 bases are shared with TRBD1. The CDR3 sequence is 13 residues long. In germline, CDR1 is SNHLY, CDR2 FYNNEI. The ends lost 6 bases at V and 0 bases at J; junction bases unmatched: 2. Drawing the rest from reference TRBV2 and TRBJ2-7, the complete variable domain is EPEVTQTPSHQVTQMGQEVILRCVPISNHLYFYWYRQILGQKVEFLVSFYNNEISEKSEIFDDQFSVERPDGSNFTLKIRSTKLEDSAMYFCASSDRASYEQYFGPGTRLTVT.

The chain recombines TRBV7-9 with TRBJ1-1, with 8 bases that match TRBD1. Trimming cost V 3 bases and J 5 bases; bases outside gene matches: 2. The CDR3 has 13 amino acids. Germline values: CDR1 SEHNR, CDR2 FQNEAQ (reference sequence). CDR3 region: CASSLRTGTEAFF. DNA for the CDR3: TGTGCCAGCAGCTTGCGGACAGGGACTGAAGCTTTCTTT.

J is TRBJ2-1 and V is TRBV7-9; tentative D call: TRBD2 (6 bases). Trimming pared 4 bases from V and 4 bases from J, leaving 17 bases between. This CDR3 is built from 16 residues. Germline V CDR1 and CDR2: SEHNR, FQNEAQ (reference sequence). CDR3 in amino acids: CASSWTGTYGYNEQFF. As DNA, the CDR3 is TGTGCCAGCAGCTGGACCGGGACTTACGGTTACAATGAGCAGTTCTTC.

This chain links TRBV10-1 with TRBJ2-3; D is undetermined. Looked up from germline, CDR1 is WNHNN and CDR2 is SYGVQD (reference sequence). The ends were cut back, 3 bases at V and 4 bases at J, with 11 bases in the middle. The CDR3 is made up of 14 amino acids. CDR3 coding DNA: TGCGCCAGCAGTGATATTGGCAGGTCAGATACGCAGTATTTT. Amino acid sequence: CASSDIGRSDTQYF.

The chain employs TRBV28 and TRBJ2-7; the D gene is possibly TRBD1 (5 bases). The CDR3 runs 12 residues. Germline V gives CDR1 MDHEN, CDR2 SYDVKM. The V and J ends lost 5 bases and 2 bases respectively, with 7 bases between them. Here the CDR3 DNA reads TGTGCCAGCAGTACGACAGCCTACGAGCAGTACTTC. It is translated as CASSTTAYEQYF.

This clonotype was seen more than once but under ten times. The gene calls are TRBV7-3 and TRBJ2-3; D may be TRBD1 or TRBD2 (5 bases each). The CDR3 is made up of 16 amino acids. Trimming pared 1 base from V and 1 base from J, leaving 12 bases between. From germline, CDR1 is SGHTA and CDR2 FQGTGA. DNA of the CDR3: TGTGCCAGCAGCTTAAACCCAGGGACGGGCACAGATACGCAGTATTTT. Translation gives CASSLNPGTGTDTQYF.

The chain recombines TRBV5-1 with TRBJ2-2; no firm D call. Trimming shortened V by 5 bases and J by 4 bases, and 9 bases separated the two germline ends. The CDR3 spans 13 residues. Germline CDR1 reads SGHRS; CDR2 reads YFSETQ. CDR3 in amino acids: CASSSGFTGELFF. The CDR3 DNA follows: TGCGCCAGCAGTTCAGGATTCACCGGGGAGCTGTTTTTT.

The gene calls are TRBV27 and TRBJ2-3; D is undetermined. Trimming shortened V by 6 bases and J by 0 bases, and 13 bases separated the two germline ends. Looked up from germline, CDR1 is MNHEY and CDR2 is SMNVEV (reference sequence). There are 15 residues in the CDR3. The CDR3 region is CASSPSIQSTDTQYF. The CDR3 DNA follows: TGTGCCAGCAGCCCCTCGATACAGAGCACAGATACGCAGTATTTT.

This clonotype was observed at least ten times. The V gene is TRBV12-3 or TRBV12-4, the J gene TRBJ1-1, with D possibly TRBD1 on 5 matching bases. V lost 6 bases to trimming and J lost 1 base, with 9 bases between them. The CDR3 totals 13 residues. The CDR3 reads CASSQGPNTEAFF. The CDR3 nucleotides read TGTGCCAGCAGCCAGGGTCCGAACACTGAAGCTTTCTTT.

This clonotype has a handful of counts. This sequence joins TRBV7-9 and TRBJ2-5; D gene unclear. The germline CDR1 and CDR2 sequences are SEHNR and FQNEAQ (reference sequence). The CDR3 is 14 residues long. V was trimmed by 0 bases and J by 5 bases, leaving 10 bases between them. DNA for the CDR3: TGTGCCAGCAGCTTAGCGTACGGTCTGGAGACCCAGTACTTC. Its translation is CASSLAYGLETQYF.

Only a few counts were recorded for this clonotype. The rearrangement links TRBV5-1 to TRBJ2-7; a possible D gene is TRBD2 (7 bases). This CDR3 contains 14 residues. Trimming removed 4 bases at V and 2 bases at J, with 13 bases between. Germline V gene lookup returns CDR1 SGHRS and CDR2 YFSETQ. The CDR3 region is CASSPEGGAYEQYF. CDR3 nucleotides: TGCGCCAGCAGCCCGGAAGGGGGGGCCTACGAGCAGTACTTC.

In nucleotides, the CDR3 is TGTGCCAGCAGTTACGGAGCGCAGGGGACGTACGAGCAGTACTTC. Its translation is CASSYGAQGTYEQYF. V and J are TRBV6-2 or TRBV6-3 and TRBJ2-7, with a tentative D call TRBD1 (6 bases). V lost 2 bases and J 4 bases, leaving 15 bases between the germline ends. This CDR3 has 15 amino acids. CDR1 and CDR2 (germline): MNHEY, SVGEGT.

The sample holds a few counts of this clonotype. The rearrangement joins TRBV10-3 to TRBJ2-7, with a possible D match to TRBD1 (6 bases). V lost 10 bases to trimming and J lost 5 bases, with 18 bases between them. This CDR3 comprises 13 residues. From germline, CDR1 is ENHRY and CDR2 SYGVKD. DNA of the CDR3: TGTGCCACCCTCCCGCAGGGGCAGAACGAGCAGTACTTC. This codes for CATLPQGQNEQYF.

The count of this clonotype is one. The J gene is TRBJ2-3, the V gene TRBV30, with D unclear. The V gene's germline CDR1 is GTSNPN and CDR2 SVGIG (reference sequence). The CDR3 totals 13 residues. V shed 3 bases and J shed 6 bases, with 13 bases lying between them. The CDR3, as DNA: TGTGCCTGGAGCGCGATTATTGGGGATACGCAGTATTTT. This codes for CAWSAIIGDTQYF.

This clonotype was found many times. The chain joins TRBV6-2 or TRBV6-3 to TRBJ2-5, with 8 nucleotides matching TRBD1. Per the germline V gene, CDR1 is MNHEY and CDR2 is SVGEGT. J gave up 2 bases and V 7 bases, and 6 bases lay outside the gene matches. CDR3 length: 14 residues. For the CDR3, the DNA is TGTGCCAGCACACTGGGACAGGCACAAGAGACCCAGTACTTC. This sequence encodes CASTLGQAQETQYF.

This clonotype occurred a few times. This rearrangement joins TRBV7-9 to TRBJ2-1; D remains unclear. The ends were cut back, 6 bases at V and 3 bases at J, with 12 bases in the middle. The CDR3 is 14 residues long. Germline loops: CDR1 SEHNR, CDR2 FQNEAQ (reference sequence). The CDR3: CASSQQVGYNEQFF. CDR3 coding DNA: TGTGCCAGCAGTCAACAAGTGGGCTACAATGAGCAGTTCTTC.

V gene TRBV4-3 combines with J gene TRBJ2-3; D call uncertain. The CDR3 has 16 residues. V dropped 0 bases and J dropped 5 bases, with 15 bases sitting between them. Germline-derived CDR1 and CDR2 are LGHNA and YSLEER. CDR3 sequence reads: CASSQEVDPLIDTQYF. CDR3 coding DNA: TGCGCCAGCAGCCAAGAAGTAGACCCACTGATAGATACGCAGTATTTT.

V is TRBV10-2 and J is TRBJ2-2, with 7 positions matching TRBD2. This CDR3 has 16 residues. The V gene's germline CDR1 is WSHSY and CDR2 SAAADI. The V gene end was trimmed by 0 bases and the J gene end by 3 bases; junction bases not matched to a gene: 4. Here the CDR3 DNA reads TGCGCCAGCAGTGAGTCGGCTAGCGGATACACCGGGGAGCTGTTTTTT. Its protein product is CASSESASGYTGELFF.